These 4 T cell receptor beta chains originate from one sample sequenced in a study of T cell repertoires in cytomegalovirus infection. Each CDR3 protein gets one entry after TCRdb re-called the reads with MiXCR. The sample includes 250,000 to 300,000 distinct CDR3 sequences, more than 20% seen only once; the top ten take roughly 13%. The sequencing sample was made of PBMCs. All receptors come from a human donor in good health (CMV status not recorded). Some clones in this sample may be carry-over from other donors' samples.

This clonotype was seen at least ten times. This chain uses TRBV7-9 with TRBJ2-3; no definite D call. The CDR3 consists of 11 residues. V was shortened by 5 bases and J by 8 bases, with 8 bases between the two germline ends. CDR1 is SEHNR, CDR2 FQNEAQ, per germline (reference sequence). The chain's CDR3 is CASSRQGTQYF. In DNA form, the CDR3 reads TGTGCCAGCAGCCGCCAAGGTACGCAGTATTTT.

The genes are TRBV20-1 and TRBJ1-5, with TRBD1 as a possible D gene (6 bases). Germline V gene lookup returns CDR1 DFQATT and CDR2 SNEGSKA (reference sequence). Trimming stripped 5 bases from V and 9 bases from J, with 11 bases between. This CDR3 has 11 amino acids. CDR3 region: CSAGGGLPQHF. The CDR3 region has the DNA TGCAGTGCTGGTGGGGGCCTGCCCCAGCATTTT.

The chain couples TRBV7-4 to TRBJ2-6; D is unclear. Trimming removed 2 bases from V and 0 bases from J, with 5 bases in between. This CDR3 contains 15 residues. The germline V gene has CDR1 SGHVT and CDR2 SQSDAQ. CDR3 region: CASSLPPSGANVLTF. The DNA of the CDR3 is TGTGCCAGCAGCTTACCGCCCTCTGGGGCCAACGTCCTGACTTTC.

V is TRBV20-1 and J is TRBJ1-4, with D unclear. Trimming took 4 bases from V and 0 from J, leaving 12 bases between them. CDR1 and CDR2 (germline): DFQATT, SNEGSKA (reference sequence). This CDR3 has 15 amino acids. CDR3 nucleotides: TGCAGTGCTATTTTACACCGGCCAACTAATGAAAAACTGTTTTTT. Translated: CSAILHRPTNEKLFF.